Listed here are 25 T cell receptor delta chains from one sample, sequenced in a study of gamma delta lymphoproliferative disorders and STAT genes. TCRdb processed the multiplex PCR reads again with the CATT caller. The table lists roughly 3,000 delta-chain clones, around 1.2% of them singletons, with 15% to 20% in the top ten. PBMCs from patients and controls supplied the genomic DNA for sequencing. The sample comprised blood. The receptors originated from a human donor in good health.

As concerns this clone: One base separates it from a far larger clone, so it is likely a read error. The V gene is TRAV23/DV6, the J gene TRDJ1; possibly TRDD1 or TRDD3 for D (6 bases each). This CDR3 is 24 amino acids long. Germline values: CDR1 NTAFDY, CDR2 IRPDVSE (reference sequence). Trimming stripped 0 bases from V and 1 base from J, with 40 bases between. The CDR3: CAASMRGKPTVVRRRNMCTDKLIF. The CDR3 region has the DNA TGTGCAGCAAGCATGCGGGGGAAACCTACGGTCGTCAGGAGGAGAAATATGTGCACCGATAAACTCATCTTT.

Worth noting for this clone: The amino acid sequence in TCRdb belongs to a much larger clone and departs from this DNA's translation at residue 9, likely a sequencing read error; the sequence shown is translated from the DNA. The V and J genes are TRDV2 and TRDJ1; 8 bases map to TRDD3. This CDR3 comprises 17 residues. Germline V gene data show CDR1 as GEAIGNYY and CDR2 as EKD. Trimming removed 0 bases from V and 3 bases from J; junction bases left unmatched: 11. The CDR3 DNA sequence: TGTGCCTGTGACACCGTTTCCTCTGAGGGATACGCCGATAAACTCATCTTT. It encodes CACDTVSSEGYADKLIF.

Worth noting for this clone: TCRdb's listed protein matches a much larger clone and diverges from this DNA's translation at residue 15, likely through a read error; the protein shown comes from the DNA. The CDR3 DNA follows: TGTGCCTGTGACCTACTGGGGGATAAGGATGCCGATAAACTCACCTTT. Amino acid sequence: CACDLLGDKDADKLTF. V is TRDV2 and J is TRDJ1; 11 bases fit TRDD3. The V gene's germline CDR1 is GEAIGNYY and CDR2 EKD. The CDR3 is 16 amino acids.

Concerning this clone: This DNA translates differently at residue 9 from the TCRdb protein, which is that of a much larger clone; a read error is likely, and the protein shown is the DNA's own translation. The genes are TRDV2 and TRDJ1; TRDD3 agrees at 9 bases. The length of the CDR3 is 17 residues. V was clipped by 3 bases and J by 1 base; unmatched bases: 11. Per germline, CDR1 GEAIGNYY and CDR2 EKD. CDR3 bases: TGTGCCTGTGACGCCTTACTGGGGGAGCCAGGCACCGATAAACTCATCTTT. This translates into CACDALLGEPGTDKLIF.

This clone was found a few times. The protein TCRdb gives is from a much larger clone and does not agree with this DNA's translation at residue 11, likely a read error; the protein shown here comes from the DNA. The J gene is TRDJ3, the V gene TRDV2; D is unresolved. The germline CDR1 and CDR2 sequences are GEAIGNYY and EKD. This CDR3 region has 19 residues. V gave up 0 bases and J gave up 2 bases, with 16 bases separating them. The CDR3 sequence is CACDTLDVKGTWDTRQMFF. In DNA, the CDR3 is TGTGCCTGTGACACCCTGGATGTTAAGGGCACCTGGGACACCCGACAGATGTTTTTC.

Comments on this clone: It differs at one base from a far larger clone, so likely a read error. The same CDR3 can be traced to other DNA sequences in this sample. The chain recombines TRAV23/DV6 with TRDJ1; the D gene could be TRDD1 or TRDD3 (6 bases each). This CDR3 spans 24 amino acids. Trimming removed 0 bases from V and 0 bases from J, with 39 bases in between. Germline values: CDR1 NTAFDY, CDR2 IRPDVSE (reference sequence). CDR3 loop: CAASMRGKPTVVRRRNMYTDKLIF. CDR3 in DNA: TGTGCAGCAAGCATGCGGGGGAAACCTACGGTCGTCAGAAGGAGAAATATGTACACCGATAAACTCATCTTT. The full variable domain, its missing parts supplied by reference TRAV23/DV6 and TRDJ1, is QQQVKQSPQSLIVQKGGISIINCAYENTAFDYFPWYQQFPGKGPALLIAIRPDVSEKKEGRFTISFNKSAKQFSLHIMDSQPGDSATYFCAASMRGKPTVVRRRNMYTDKLIFGKGTRVTVEP.

Concerning this clone: The protein TCRdb lists belongs to a much larger clone and differs from this DNA's translation at residue 14, which points to a read error; the protein shown is made from the DNA. This rearrangement joins TRDV2 to TRDJ3, with a tentative D call TRDD3 (5 bases). This CDR3 spans 19 amino acids. CDR1 and CDR2 (germline): GEAIGNYY, EKD. CDR3 loop: CACDTLDVKGSWDIRQMFF. As DNA, the CDR3 is TGTGCCTGTGACACCCTGGATGTTAAGGGCTCCTGGGACATCCGACAGATGTTTTTC.

This clone was seen more than once but under ten times. The translation of this DNA and the TCRdb protein of a much larger clone differ at residue 6, probably owing to a read error; the protein shown here is translated from the DNA. The V gene is TRDV2, the J gene TRDJ1, with TRDD3 identical over 9 bases. The germline gives CDR1 GEAIGNYY, CDR2 EKD. With V trimmed by 3 bases and J by 1 base, 17 bases remained unmatched. The CDR3 is 19 residues long. The CDR3 region is CACDPALRGDTRVTDKLIF. CDR3 bases: TGTGCCTGTGACCCGGCTCTTCGGGGGGATACACGGGTCACCGATAAACTCATCTTT.

With regard to this clone: This is likely an artifact of a read error, given a far larger clone one base away. This same CDR3 is encoded by further DNA sequences in the sample. The chain uses TRDV2 and TRDJ1; 9 nucleotides line up with TRDD3. From germline, CDR1 is GEAIGNYY and CDR2 EKD. V was clipped by 1 base and J by 0 bases; unmatched bases: 8. This CDR3 comprises 17 residues. This CDR3 reads CACDTVGDIHNTDKLIF. The CDR3 nucleotides read TGTGCCTGTGACACTGTGGGGGATATACATAACACCGATAAACTCATCTTT.

Points on this clone: A far larger clone is just one base off, so this is likely a read error. The sample contains more than one DNA sequence encoding this CDR3. DNA of the CDR3: TGTGCCTGTGACCTACTTATGGGGGACACCGATAAACTCATCTTT. Its protein is CACDLLMGDTDKLIF. The rearrangement joins TRDV2 to TRDJ1; tentatively, D is TRDD3 (6 bases). This CDR3 comprises 15 residues. The germline V gene has CDR1 GEAIGNYY and CDR2 EKD. Trimming took off 3 bases at V and 0 bases at J, with 13 bases between the two ends.

Remarks on this clone: Since a far larger clone is one base different, this is likely a read error. In the same sample, other DNA sequences code for this CDR3. The rearrangement uses TRDV2 and TRDJ1; TRDD3 matches 11 bases. The CDR3 contains 17 residues. CDR1 is GEAIGNYY, CDR2 EKD, per germline. J gave up 1 base and V 3 bases, and 9 bases lay outside the gene matches. The CDR3 coding sequence is TGTGCCTGTGACCCTGTTGGTGGGGGATACGCCACCGATAAACTCATCTTT. It yields the protein CACDPVGGGYATDKLIF.

This clone was detected a few times. This likely stems from a read error, as it lies one base from a far larger clone. Different DNA sequences within this sample yield the same CDR3. CDR3 bases: TGTGCCTTTTACCACGGCGGGCTCACTGATAAACTCATCTTT. It is translated as CAFYHGGLTDKLIF. The chain couples TRDV3 to TRDJ1; no clear D. Germline loops: CDR1 TVYSNPD, CDR2 GDNSRS (reference sequence). This CDR3 region has 14 residues. Trimming removed 2 bases at V and 5 bases at J, with 18 bases between.

Note on this clone: TCRdb lists the protein of a much larger clone for this DNA, which differs at residue 14, so this is likely a read error; the protein given here is translated from the DNA itself. V gene TRDV2 combines with J gene TRDJ3; 10 bases agree with TRDD3. Germline V gene data show CDR1 as GEAIGNYY and CDR2 as EKD. This CDR3 is built from 17 residues. This chain's CDR3 is CACDNTGGSWDTRHMFF. CDR3 in DNA: TGTGCCTGTGACAATACTGGGGGATCCTGGGACACCCGACACATGTTTTTC.

Concerning this clone itself: The protein given by TCRdb reflects a much larger clone and differs at residue 4 from this DNA's translation, likely from a read error; the protein shown is the DNA's translation. The chain uses TRDV2 and TRDJ3; TRDD3 matches at 7 bases. The CDR3 length is 20 residues. In germline, CDR1 is GEAIGNYY, CDR2 EKD. CDR3 amino acids: CACGTAGGDTSSWDTRQMFF. The CDR3, as DNA: TGTGCCTGTGGCACCGCTGGGGGGGACACCAGCTCCTGGGACACCCGACAGATGTTTTTC.

A few counts support this clone. A far more abundant clone sits one base away, making this likely a read error. This chain uses TRAV23/DV6 with TRDJ1; the D call may be TRDD1 or TRDD3 (6 bases each). This CDR3 is 24 amino acids long. Germline CDR1 reads NTAFDY; CDR2 reads IRPDVSE (reference sequence). DNA of the CDR3: TGTGCAGCAAGCATGCGGGGGAAACCTACGGTCGTCAGGAGGAGAAATATGTACACCGATAAACCCATCTTT. Translating gives CAASMRGKPTVVRRRNMYTDKPIF.

This clone appeared a few times. With a far larger clone one base away, a read error is the likely cause. Other nucleotide sequences from this sample produce the same CDR3. The V call is TRDV2, the J call TRDJ1; 11 nucleotides match TRDD3. Per germline, CDR1 GEAIGNYY and CDR2 EKD. V trimming: 3 bases; J trimming: 0 bases; junction bases outside the gene matches: 14. CDR3 length: 19 residues. The CDR3 is CACDPLSVLGDMDTDKLIF. The CDR3 nucleotides read TGTGCCTGTGACCCCCTTTCCGTACTGGGGGATATGGACACCGATAAACTCATCTTT.

The sample holds many counts of this clone. This could be a read error, since a much larger clone is one nucleotide away. The identical CDR3 is also encoded by other nucleotide sequences in the sample. The chain couples TRDV2 to TRDJ1, with 13 bases lining up with TRDD3. The CDR3 is 23 amino acids. CDR1 and CDR2 from the germline V gene are GEAIGNYY and EKD. This CDR3 is CACDTVALFILGDTEYSTDKLIF. As DNA, the CDR3 is TGCGCCTGTGACACCGTCGCGCTCTTCATACTGGGGGATACGGAATATTCTACCGATAAACTCATCTTT.

This clone was observed a few times. TCRdb shows a much larger clone's protein in place of this DNA's translation, and the two differ at residue 11, likely through a read error; the protein shown is translated from the DNA. V gene TRDV2 combines with J gene TRDJ3; the D gene is possibly TRDD3 (6 bases). The CDR3 sequence is 18 residues long. Germline V CDR1 and CDR2: GEAIGNYY, EKD. Between the trimmed V and J ends, which lost 2 bases and 5 bases, there was a span of 18 bases. The DNA of the CDR3 is TGTGCCTGTGACATTACTGGGTCGCCATCCCGGGACACCCGACAGATGTTTTTC. This gives the protein CACDITGSPSRDTRQMFF.

Details on this clone: TCRdb lists the protein of a much larger clone for this DNA, which differs at residue 15, so this is likely a read error; the protein given here is translated from the DNA itself. V gene TRDV2 combines with J gene TRDJ1, with 13 bases fitting TRDD3. Germline values: CDR1 GEAIGNYY, CDR2 EKD. V shed 0 bases and J 3 bases; nucleotides not matched to a gene: 15. The CDR3 extends over 20 amino acids. The DNA of the CDR3 is TGTGCCTGTGACACCGTTACTACTGGGGGATACGCGGGGCAGGCCGATAAACTCATCTTT. This codes for CACDTVTTGGYAGQADKLIF.

This clone is judged large. The same CDR3 can be traced to other DNA sequences in this sample. The V gene is TRDV2, the J gene TRDJ1; 11 positions agree with TRDD3. In germline, CDR1 is GEAIGNYY, CDR2 EKD. Trimming took 1 base from V and 4 from J; bases not matched to a gene: 16. This CDR3 contains 19 residues. CDR3 protein: CACDTLNGGYAFSVDKLIF. The CDR3 DNA is TGTGCCTGTGACACGCTAAATGGGGGATACGCGTTTTCTGTCGATAAACTCATCTTT.

This clone was seen more than once but under ten times. The V gene is TRDV2, the J gene TRDJ3; 11 positions match TRDD3. Losses at the gene ends were 3 bases for V and 0 bases for J; bases not matched to a gene: 6. Germline V gene sequence: CDR1 GEAIGNYY, CDR2 EKD. This CDR3 is built from 19 residues. This chain's CDR3 is CACDPVLGDSSWDTRQMFF. In DNA form, the CDR3 reads TGTGCCTGTGACCCTGTACTGGGGGATAGCTCCTGGGACACCCGACAGATGTTTTTC.

This clone ranks as medium-sized. Because the CDR3's place on the DNA is in doubt, the DNA is left out and the CDR3 is given as listed by TCRdb. The same CDR3 arises from other DNA sequences in this sample as well. The chain carries TRAV29/DV5 and TRDJ3; TRDD3, the table's D call, lacks a check against the DNA. The CDR3 spans 27 residues, counting both ends. From germline, CDR1 is NSMFDY and CDR2 ISSIKDK. This CDR3 reads CSVLLCSYCFLLVLGDTRSWDTRQMFF.

The sample holds a few counts of this clone. A far larger clone is just one base off, so this is likely a read error. This sample includes further DNA sequences coding for the same CDR3. V usage is TRDV2 and J usage is TRDJ3, with 9 bases aligning to TRDD3. Germline V gene data show CDR1 as GEAIGNYY and CDR2 as EKD. V shed 0 bases, J shed 6 bases, and the junction held 11 bases outside the gene matches. CDR3 length: 19 amino acids. The CDR3 sequence: CACDTVTGGPNPDTRQMFF. The CDR3 region has the DNA TGTGCCTGTGACACCGTTACTGGGGGACCAAACCCGGACACCCGACAGATGTTTTTC.

This clone was observed a few times. TCRdb's listed protein matches a much larger clone and diverges from this DNA's translation at residue 10, likely through a read error; the protein shown comes from the DNA. The chain carries TRDV2 and TRDJ1; 11 nucleotides agree with TRDD3. This CDR3 contains 16 residues. After removal of 3 bases from V and 3 bases from J, the junction contained 8 bases not matched to a gene. Germline V gene lookup returns CDR1 GEAIGNYY and CDR2 EKD. In nucleotides, the CDR3 is TGTGCCTGTGACCTACTGGGGGATAAGGGTGCCGATAAACTCATCTTT. It is translated as CACDLLGDKGADKLIF.

This clone occurred a few times. This likely stems from a read error, as it lies one base from a far larger clone. Distinct nucleotide sequences in the sample also encode this CDR3. The gene calls are TRDV2 and TRDJ1, with 13 nucleotides matching TRDD3. The CDR3 has 17 amino acids. Germline assignment: CDR1 GEAIGNYY and CDR2 EKD. DNA of the CDR3: TGTGCCTGTGACACACTGGGGGATACGAGAGACACCGATAAGCTCATCTTT. Translating it yields CACDTLGDTRDTDKLIF.